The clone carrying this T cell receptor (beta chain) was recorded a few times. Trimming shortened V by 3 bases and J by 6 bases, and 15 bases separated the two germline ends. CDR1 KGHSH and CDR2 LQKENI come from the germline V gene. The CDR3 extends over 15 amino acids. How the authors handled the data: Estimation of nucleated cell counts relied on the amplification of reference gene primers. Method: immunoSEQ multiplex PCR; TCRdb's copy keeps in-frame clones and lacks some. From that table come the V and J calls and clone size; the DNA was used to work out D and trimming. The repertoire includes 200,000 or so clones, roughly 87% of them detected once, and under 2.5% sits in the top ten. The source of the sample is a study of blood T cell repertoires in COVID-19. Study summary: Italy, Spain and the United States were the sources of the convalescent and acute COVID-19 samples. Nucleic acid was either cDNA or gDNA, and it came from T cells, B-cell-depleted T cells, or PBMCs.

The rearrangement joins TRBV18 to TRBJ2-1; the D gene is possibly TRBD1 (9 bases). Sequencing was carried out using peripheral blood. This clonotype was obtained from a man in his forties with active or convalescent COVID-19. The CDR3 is CASSPGQGTSNEQFF. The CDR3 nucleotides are TGTGCCAGCTCACCTGGACAGGGGACTAGCAATGAGCAGTTCTTC. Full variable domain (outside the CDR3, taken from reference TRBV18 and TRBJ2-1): NAGVMQNPRHLVRRRGQEARLRCSPMKGHSHVYWYRQLPEEGLKFMVYLQKENIIDESGMPKERFSAEFPKEGPSILRIQQVVRGDSAAYFCASSPGQGTSNEQFFGPGTRLTVL.